This T cell receptor (beta chain) was sequenced for a study of blood T cells in healthy people across ages. Study results and caveats: Greater diversity and more naive CD4+ cells were seen in long-lived donors than in aged donors. In these data, TCR beta diversity tracked strongly with naive T cell percentage.

With regard to this clonotype: The antigen remains undetermined.

Per germline, CDR1 SGHAT and CDR2 FQNNGV. After removal of 0 bases from V and 0 bases from J, the junction contained 9 bases not matched to a gene. There are 20 residues in the CDR3. Primers used in a second PCR of roughly 6 to 11 cycles were a sample-barcoded 5' primer and a J-beta primer mix. Every cDNA molecule carried a tag from a template-switch adaptor bearing 12 random nucleotides. TCRdb reprocessed the 5' RACE reads with MiXCR, giving one entry per CDR3 protein. The data show over 1,200,000 distinct CDR3 sequences, roughly 60% seen once. V and J are TRBV11-2 and TRBJ2-1; 12 nucleotides line up with TRBD2. This sequence originates from a young man in good health. Sequences were obtained from blood. CDR3 nucleotides: TGTGCCAGCAGCTTAGAAGGACTAGCGGGACCAATGAGCTCCTACAATGAGCAGTTCTTC. Amino acids: CASSLEGLAGPMSSYNEQFF.